This T cell receptor beta chain is from a study of T cells in Graves' hyperthyroidism and ophthalmopathy. About the study: Peripheral blood was taken when the disease was first diagnosed, before any treatment began.

TCR beta CDR3 sequences were amplified from RNA transcripts. The HTBI set primed first-round TCR CDR3 RT-PCR. TCRdb independently ran MiXCR on the multiplex PCR reads; one entry per CDR3 protein. The sample lists about 460,000 distinct CDR3 sequences, roughly 22% occurring once. Note on this clonotype: Antigen: not known.

The CDR3 totals 12 residues. Looked up from germline, CDR1 is DFQATT and CDR2 is SNEGSKA (reference sequence). The germline V and J ends were trimmed by 5 bases and 6 bases, with 11 bases remaining between them. Diagnoses used clinical symptoms, serum thyroxine and TRAb, thyroid ultrasound and orbital computed tomography. Study observations and caveats: Blood also contained most expanded thyroid clonotypes above 0.001.

This chain links TRBV20-1 with TRBJ1-3; no clear D gene. The source is a woman aged 65 to 85 with Graves' ophthalmopathy. Sequenced: blood. The CDR3 DNA sequence: TGCAGTGCTCCCTTATCCGAAAACACCATATATTTT. Translation gives CSAPLSENTIYF.